One sample yielded the 6 T cell receptor beta chains listed below, sequenced in a study of T cells in Graves' hyperthyroidism and ophthalmopathy. The TCR beta CDR3 regions underwent amplification using RNA transcripts as the source. Using the HTBI primer set, a first-round RT-PCR was run on the TCR CDR3. A single record per CDR3 protein comes from TCRdb applying MiXCR to the multiplex PCR reads. Of approximately 570,000 distinct CDR3 sequences listed, approximately 20% were seen once; the top ten hold about half. The sample consisted of blood. The receptors derive from a middle-aged man with Graves' ophthalmopathy.

This clonotype has just one count. V is TRBV25-1 and J is TRBJ1-2, with D possibly TRBD1 on 6 matching bases. CDR3 length: 12 amino acids. The germline CDR1 and CDR2 sequences are MGHDK and SYGVNS. V lost 8 bases, J lost 2 bases, and 9 bases lay in between. CDR3 in amino acids: CASGGRNYGYTF. As DNA, the CDR3 is TGTGCCAGCGGGGGGCGAAACTATGGCTACACCTTC.

The V gene is TRBV27, the J gene TRBJ2-4; D uncertain. CDR1 MNHEY and CDR2 SMNVEV come from the germline V gene (reference sequence). The length of the CDR3 is 15 residues. Trimming cost V 4 bases and J 0 bases, with 10 bases left between them. DNA of the CDR3: TGTGCCAGCAGTTCGAGGCGTTTAGCCAAAAACATTCAGTACTTC. Its protein is CASSSRRLAKNIQYF.

This clonotype showed up just a few times. This chain joins TRBV7-8 and TRBJ1-1; maybe TRBD1 (5 bases). In germline, CDR1 is SGHVS, CDR2 FQNEAQ. V was clipped by 4 bases and J by 1 base, with 10 bases between them. This CDR3 has 14 residues. In DNA, the CDR3 is TGTGCCAGCAGCTCGATAACAGGGAACACTGAAGCTTTCTTT. Residues: CASSSITGNTEAFF.

This rearrangement joins TRBV5-1 to TRBJ1-1; TRBD1 matches 7 bases. Germline CDR1 reads SGHRS; CDR2 reads YFSETQ. The CDR3 runs 15 residues. Trimming removed 3 bases from V and 0 bases from J; junction bases left unmatched: 5. CDR3 region: CASSSGTAMNTEAFF. The CDR3 bases are TGCGCCAGCAGCTCCGGGACAGCCATGAACACTGAAGCTTTCTTT.

This clonotype was picked up a small number of times. J is TRBJ2-3 and V is TRBV6-2 or TRBV6-3, with D tentatively TRBD1 or TRBD2 (5 bases each). Looked up from germline, CDR1 is MNHEY and CDR2 is SVGEGT. This CDR3 is built from 20 residues. Trimming removed 3 bases at V and 0 bases at J, with 25 bases between. The CDR3 loop reads CASSYFDGTSLSRSTDTQYF. The DNA for the CDR3 is TGTGCCAGCAGTTATTTCGACGGGACCTCCCTATCTCGAAGCACAGATACGCAGTATTTT.

This clonotype was seen at least ten times. The rearrangement links TRBV27 to TRBJ2-7; D remains ambiguous. The V gene lost 3 bases and the J gene lost 4 bases, with 7 bases spanning the gap. Germline V CDR1 and CDR2: MNHEY, SMNVEV (reference sequence). The CDR3 extends over 12 amino acids. The CDR3 loop is CASSFLGYEQYF. The CDR3 region has the DNA TGTGCCAGCAGTTTCCTTGGTTACGAGCAGTACTTC.